In this sample, the clone carrying this T cell receptor (beta chain) turned up many times. The antigen is unknown. Primers used in a second PCR of about 7 to 12 cycles were a sample-barcoded 5' primer and a J-beta primer mix. With 12 random nucleotides, a template-switch adaptor tagged each individual cDNA molecule. Each CDR3 protein is one row after TCRdb ran MiXCR on the 5' RACE reads. This table holds roughly 700,000 distinct CDR3 sequences, about 30% found once. This CDR3 spans 16 amino acids. Unmatched junction bases numbered 4, after V lost 6 bases and J lost 1 base. Germline V gene sequence: CDR1 ENHRY, CDR2 SYGVKD. This record comes from a study of blood T cells in healthy people across ages. Study-wide findings and caveats: A strong correlation between TCR beta diversity and naive T cell percentage was seen.

The chain joins TRBV10-3 to TRBJ2-2; TRBD2 aligns across 11 bases. The sequence came from a woman at least 80 years old in good health. The sequencing sample was made of blood. This CDR3 reads CAIRDLAGGNTGELFF. The CDR3 region has the DNA TGTGCCATCAGAGATCTAGCGGGGGGGAACACCGGGGAGCTGTTTTTT.